A single sample gave rise to the 25 T cell receptor gamma chains below, sequenced in a study of gamma-delta chains in newborns, infants, children. TCRdb fed the reads into CATT to redo clone calling. The repertoire consists of about 520 gamma-chain clones, with roughly four fifths occurring once and the leading ten covering 12%. The source material was blood, sampled at baseline. The receptors stem from a child who was a newborn, infant or young child, either healthy, febrile or measles-vaccinated (not recorded which). This table probably holds off-target reads from a library built for another chain.

About this clone: No DNA is shown, since the ends of the CDR3 on it are uncertain; the CDR3 is the one TCRdb lists. TRGV9 is the V gene, and the J gene was not called. Germline V gene lookup returns CDR1 GITISATS and CDR2 ISYDGTV (reference sequence). 26 amino acids form the CDR3, both terminal residues included. The CDR3 loop reads CACDSLGDTSSWDTRQMFFGTGIKLF.

Comments on this clone: Because the CDR3's place on the DNA is in doubt, the DNA is left out and the CDR3 is given as listed by TCRdb. The V gene call reads TRGV9; no J gene was called. Counting both end residues, the CDR3 totals 26 amino acids. Germline V gives CDR1 GITISATS, CDR2 ISYDGTV (reference sequence). CDR3 in amino acids: CACDTADSPSSWDTRQMFFGTGIKLF.

With regard to this clone: The limits of the CDR3 on the DNA are not certain, so only TCRdb's listed CDR3 is given. The V gene is given as TRGV9, and no J gene call is available. Germline V CDR1 and CDR2: GITISATS, ISYDGTV (reference sequence). From its first to its last residue, the CDR3 has 23 amino acids. The CDR3 reads CACNPLLGDFTRQMFFGTGIKLF.

A remark on this clone: It is unclear where the CDR3 begins or ends on the DNA, so no DNA is shown, and the CDR3 is as TCRdb lists it. The V gene was identified as TRGV9, while no J gene was called. The V gene's germline CDR1 is GITISATS and CDR2 ISYDGTV (reference sequence). Termini included, the CDR3 measures 27 amino acids. The CDR3 sequence: CACDTASTGGYSWDTRQMFFGTGIKLF.

In the case of this clone: Because the CDR3's place on the DNA is in doubt, the DNA is left out and the CDR3 is given as listed by TCRdb. No J gene was called, and the V gene is TRGV9. The length of the CDR3 is 25 amino acids, counting both ends. Germline assignment: CDR1 GITISATS and CDR2 ISYDGTV (reference sequence). The CDR3 loop is CACDTGGYDSWDTRQMFFGTGIKLF.

There are a few counts of this clone. It is unclear where the CDR3 begins or ends on the DNA, so no DNA is shown, and the CDR3 is as TCRdb lists it. This specimen includes other DNA sequences encoding the same CDR3. A V gene of TRGV9 was called, but no J gene was assigned. The CDR3 sequence runs 26 residues, both termini included. The V gene's germline CDR1 is GITISATS and CDR2 ISYDGTV (reference sequence). The CDR3 sequence is CACDTGGYSSSWDTRQMFFGTGIKLF.

The J gene was not called, though the V gene is TRGV9. Germline-derived CDR1 and CDR2 are GITISATS and ISYDGTV (reference sequence). This CDR3 spans 19 amino acids. CDR3 nucleotides: TGTGCCTGTGACACTAACTACTGGGGGACGAAGTCCTTGACAGCACAACTCTTCTTT. Residues: CACDTNYWGTKSLTAQLFF.

On this clone: The DNA is left out, because the CDR3 cannot be placed on it with certainty; the CDR3 is given as TCRdb lists it. The CDR3 loop reads CACDTLLGDTSWDTRQMFFGTGTKLF. The J gene went uncalled, whereas the V gene is TRGV9. Germline V gene sequence: CDR1 GITISATS, CDR2 ISYDGTV (reference sequence). The CDR3 length is 26 residues, termini included.

As concerns this clone: Because the CDR3's place on the DNA is in doubt, the DNA is left out and the CDR3 is given as listed by TCRdb. The J gene was not called, though the V gene is TRGV9. Inclusive of both ends, the CDR3 amounts to 25 amino acids. Germline CDR1 reads GITISATS; CDR2 reads ISYDGTV (reference sequence). CDR3 amino acids: CACDTVRVSSWDTRQMFFGTGIKLF.

This clone was picked up one time. Because the CDR3's place on the DNA is in doubt, the DNA is left out and the CDR3 is given as listed by TCRdb. The J segment was not called; the V segment is TRGV9. The CDR3 has 26 residues if both end residues are counted. Per germline, CDR1 GITISATS and CDR2 ISYDGTV (reference sequence). The CDR3 sequence: CACDTVGGIRFWDTRQMFFGTGIKLF.

Concerning this clone itself: The DNA is left out, because the CDR3 cannot be placed on it with certainty; the CDR3 is given as TCRdb lists it. The sample carries other DNA sequences with the same CDR3. The V segment is TRGV9, and no J call was made. Germline CDR1 reads GITISATS; CDR2 reads ISYDGTV (reference sequence). The CDR3 totals 25 residues, both ends included. CDR3 sequence reads: CACDSTGGYSWDTRQMFFGTGIKLF.

With respect to this clone: The limits of the CDR3 on the DNA are not certain, so only TCRdb's listed CDR3 is given. The V segment is TRGV9, and no J call was made. Germline loops: CDR1 GITISATS, CDR2 ISYDGTV (reference sequence). The CDR3 extends over 26 residues, inclusive of both ends. The CDR3 loop is CACDQTTGGPAWDTRQMFFGTGIKLF.

To note about this clone: The DNA is left out, because the CDR3 cannot be placed on it with certainty; the CDR3 is given as TCRdb lists it. The J segment was not called; the V segment is TRGV9. The V gene's germline CDR1 is GITISATS and CDR2 ISYDGTV (reference sequence). The CDR3 is 24 residues long, ends included. The CDR3 loop is CACDSTGGYWDTRQMFFGTGIKLF.

On this clone itself: Because the CDR3's place on the DNA is in doubt, the DNA is left out and the CDR3 is given as listed by TCRdb. Other DNA sequences in the sample encode the same CDR3. No J gene was called, and the V gene is TRGV9. CDR1 GITISATS and CDR2 ISYDGTV come from the germline V gene (reference sequence). The CDR3 has 26 residues if both end residues are counted. CDR3 sequence: CACDTGGYSSSWDTRQMFFGTGIKLF.

The V gene was identified as TRGV9, while no J gene was called. The germline V gene has CDR1 GITISATS and CDR2 ISYDGTV (reference sequence). The CDR3 spans 17 residues. The DNA for the CDR3 is TGTGCCTGTGACACACTGGGGGACCCCGCTTTGACAGCACAACTCTTCTTT. It is translated as CACDTLGDPALTAQLFF.

With respect to this clone: It is unclear where the CDR3 begins or ends on the DNA, so no DNA is shown, and the CDR3 is as TCRdb lists it. The V gene was identified as TRGV9, while no J gene was called. The CDR3 length is 26 residues, termini included. Germline V gene data show CDR1 as GITISATS and CDR2 as ISYDGTV (reference sequence). The chain's CDR3 is CACDTYWGISSWDTRQMFFGTGIKLF.

Here the V gene is TRGV9, but the J gene went uncalled. Germline V gene sequence: CDR1 GITISATS, CDR2 ISYDGTV (reference sequence). This CDR3 spans 18 amino acids. The CDR3 loop reads CAFIRVWGIPALTAQLFF. As DNA, the CDR3 is TGTGCCTTCATAAGGGTCTGGGGGATCCCCGCTTTGACAGCACAACTCTTCTTT.

As regards this clone: Because the CDR3's place on the DNA is in doubt, the DNA is left out and the CDR3 is given as listed by TCRdb. The V gene call is TRGV9, and the J gene call is absent. Germline V gives CDR1 GITISATS, CDR2 ISYDGTV (reference sequence). The CDR3 is made up of 26 amino acids, end residues included. This chain's CDR3 is CACDTVLGDHSWDTRQMFFGTGIKLF.

Points on this clone: The DNA is omitted, as the CDR3 cannot be located on it reliably, and the CDR3 follows TCRdb's listing. The V gene call reads TRGV9; no J gene was called. The CDR3 is made up of 27 amino acids, end residues included. Per germline, CDR1 GITISATS and CDR2 ISYDGTV (reference sequence). CDR3 sequence reads: CACDAVLGDKDTWDTRQMFFGTGIKLF.

Note on this clone: The DNA is omitted, as the CDR3 cannot be located on it reliably, and the CDR3 follows TCRdb's listing. The V gene corresponds to TRGV9; no J gene was called. The CDR3 has 24 residues if both end residues are counted. The germline V gene encodes CDR1 GITISATS and CDR2 ISYDGTV (reference sequence). This CDR3 reads CACDTAGGTWDTRQMFFGTGIKLF.

The table lists this clone with a few counts. Because the CDR3's place on the DNA is in doubt, the DNA is left out and the CDR3 is given as listed by TCRdb. For the V gene the call is TRGV9; the J gene has no call. From its first to its last residue, the CDR3 has 16 amino acids. Germline assignment: CDR1 GITISATS and CDR2 ISYDGTV (reference sequence). The CDR3 loop reads CAVGWGIRVLTAQLFF.

This clone was observed a single time. No DNA is shown, since the ends of the CDR3 on it are uncertain; the CDR3 is the one TCRdb lists. The V gene corresponds to TRGV9; no J gene was called. Germline CDR1 and CDR2: GITISATS and ISYDGTV (reference sequence). The CDR3 numbers 25 amino acids, ends counted. The CDR3 is CACDTAGESSWDTRQMFFGTGIKLF.

Details on this clone: The DNA is omitted, as the CDR3 cannot be located on it reliably, and the CDR3 follows TCRdb's listing. The sample has other DNA sequences that encode this CDR3 too. The V segment is TRGV9, and no J call was made. The CDR3 totals 26 residues, both ends included. Looked up from germline, CDR1 is GITISATS and CDR2 is ISYDGTV (reference sequence). CDR3 sequence reads: CACDTLLGDTRWDTRQMFFGTGIKLF.

As concerns this clone: It is unclear where the CDR3 begins or ends on the DNA, so no DNA is shown, and the CDR3 is as TCRdb lists it. The V segment is TRGV9, and no J call was made. The CDR3 length equals 25 residues, ends included. Per germline, CDR1 GITISATS and CDR2 ISYDGTV (reference sequence). The CDR3 sequence is CACDTALGDTWDTRQMFFGTGIKLF.

Details on this clone: No DNA is shown, since the ends of the CDR3 on it are uncertain; the CDR3 is the one TCRdb lists. Distinct nucleotide sequences in the sample also encode this CDR3. No J gene was called, and the V gene is TRGV9. The CDR3 contains 26 residues when both ends are counted. Per germline, CDR1 GITISATS and CDR2 ISYDGTV (reference sequence). The CDR3 sequence: CACDTVLGDKPWDTRQMFFGTGIKLF.